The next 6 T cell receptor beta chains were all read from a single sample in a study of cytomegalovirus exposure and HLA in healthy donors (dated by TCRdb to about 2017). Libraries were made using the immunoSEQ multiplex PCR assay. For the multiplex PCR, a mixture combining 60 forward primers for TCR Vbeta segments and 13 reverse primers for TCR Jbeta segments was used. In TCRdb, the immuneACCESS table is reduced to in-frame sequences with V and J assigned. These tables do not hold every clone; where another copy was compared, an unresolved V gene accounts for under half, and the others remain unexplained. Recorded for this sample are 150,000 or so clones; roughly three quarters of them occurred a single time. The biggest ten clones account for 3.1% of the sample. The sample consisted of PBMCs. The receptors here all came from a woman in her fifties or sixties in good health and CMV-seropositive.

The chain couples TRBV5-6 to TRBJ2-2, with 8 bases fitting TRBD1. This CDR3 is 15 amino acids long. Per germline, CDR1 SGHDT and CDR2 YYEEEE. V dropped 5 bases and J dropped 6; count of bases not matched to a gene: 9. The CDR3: CASSFDRGFSGELFF. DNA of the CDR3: TGTGCCAGCAGTTTTGACAGGGGATTCTCCGGGGAGCTGTTTTTT.

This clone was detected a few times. The CDR3: CASSLDGRTGRGEAFF. Here the CDR3 DNA reads TGTGCCAGCAGCTTAGACGGGAGGACGGGTCGAGGTGAAGCTTTCTTT. The J gene is TRBJ1-1, the V gene TRBV11-3; D unresolved. This CDR3 is 16 amino acids long. V lost 0 bases to trimming and J lost 7 bases, with 18 bases between them. Germline CDR1 and CDR2: SGHNT and YENEEA.

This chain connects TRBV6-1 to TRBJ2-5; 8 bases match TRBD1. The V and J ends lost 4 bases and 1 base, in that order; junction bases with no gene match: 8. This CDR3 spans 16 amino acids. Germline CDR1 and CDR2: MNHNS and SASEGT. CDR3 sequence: CASSGDGTGPQETQYF. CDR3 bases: TGTGCCAGCAGTGGGGACGGGACAGGACCCCAAGAGACCCAGTACTTC.

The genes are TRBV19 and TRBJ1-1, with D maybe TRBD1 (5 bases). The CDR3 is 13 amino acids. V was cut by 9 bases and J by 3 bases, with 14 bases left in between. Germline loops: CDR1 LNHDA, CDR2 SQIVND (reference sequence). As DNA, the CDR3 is TGTGCCAGCTCTGGCGGGGGTTACACTGAAGCTTTCTTT. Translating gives CASSGGGYTEAFF.

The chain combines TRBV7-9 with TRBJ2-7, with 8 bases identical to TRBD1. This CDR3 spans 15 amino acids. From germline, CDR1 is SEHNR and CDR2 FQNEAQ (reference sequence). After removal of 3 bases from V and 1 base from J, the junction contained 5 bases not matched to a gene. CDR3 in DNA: TGTGCCAGCAGCTTCGGCCAGGGGGCTTCCTACGAGCAGTACTTC. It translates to CASSFGQGASYEQYF. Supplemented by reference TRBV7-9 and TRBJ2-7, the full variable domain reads DTGVSQNPRHKITKRGQNVTFRCDPISEHNRLYWYRQTLGQGPEFLTYFQNEAQLEKSRLLSDRFSAERPKGSFSTLEIQRTEQGDSAMYLCASSFGQGASYEQYFGPGTRLTVT.

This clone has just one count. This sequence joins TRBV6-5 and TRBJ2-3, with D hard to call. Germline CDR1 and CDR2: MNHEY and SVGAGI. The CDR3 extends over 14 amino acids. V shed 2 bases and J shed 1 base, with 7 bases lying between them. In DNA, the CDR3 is TGTGCCAGCAGTTACCTCCAGGGCACAGATACGCAGTATTTT. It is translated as CASSYLQGTDTQYF.